This T cell receptor beta chain was identified in a study of shared clonotypes between healthy human individuals. Findings and caveats of the study: Clonotypes shared by all four sorted-subset donors had higher generation probabilities than non-shared clonotypes.

Naive CD8 cells comprised CD45RO-negative, CCR7-positively selected cells, excluding terminally differentiated effector memory CD45RA+ cells. Healthy HIV-negative adults with no recent acute infections or vaccinations were recruited as donors. Within Nashville, Tennessee resided all donors, each a Caucasian adult. Points on this clone: Its matching antigen is unknown.

The germline V gene has CDR1 MGHRA and CDR2 YSYEKL. This CDR3 region has 15 residues. Trimming left V 0 bases short and J 6 bases short, with 15 bases between. Sequencing was performed with immunoSEQ multiplex PCR; in TCRdb, only in-frame clones are kept and a portion is missing. The sample includes 2 million to 2.5 million clones, approximately 94% seen only once; the top ten take around 1.1%. The sequence was collected from a man between 18 and 35 years old in good health. Input material: naive CD8+ T cells sorted from blood. This chain joins TRBV4-1 and TRBJ2-7; D remains ambiguous. CDR3: CASSQEFDMVLEQYF. In DNA, the CDR3 is TGCGCCAGCAGCCAAGAATTCGATATGGTACTCGAGCAGTACTTC.